This T cell receptor beta chain was captured by sequencing in a study of long-term antiretroviral therapy in people with HIV. Sequencing used immunoSEQ v3.0 at survey level. Assay: immunoSEQ multiplex PCR; the TCRdb copy retains only in-frame clones and omits some. The table includes under 20,000 clones, less than 80% detected once. CDR3 length: 11 amino acids. V was pared by 4 bases and J by 7 bases, with 8 bases between. Germline CDR1 is GTSNPN and CDR2 is SVGIG (reference sequence). This specimen consisted of unsorted PBMCs, obtained 0.3 years after starting antiretroviral therapy. The sequence was collected from a woman between 50 and 59 years old with HIV. V gene TRBV30 combines with J gene TRBJ2-1; D is unclear. The chain's CDR3 is CAWTSLNEQFF. In DNA, the CDR3 is TGTGCCTGGACGAGCCTTAATGAGCAGTTCTTC.